The sequence of this TCR beta chain was determined in a study of neurological immune-mediated disorders. Whole-study results and caveats: Private repertoires in all groups were suggested by the absence of shared CDR3 amino acid sequences among expanded clones across subjects. HTLV-1-associated myelopathy led in TCR clonal expansion, while multiple sclerosis ranked lowest, below healthy controls. When the repertoires were sorted by phylogenetic grouping, those of 18 of 34 multiple sclerosis patients ended up in one related-CDR3 cluster, a possible signature.

This clonotype was counted at least ten times. The target antigen is unknown. The V end was cut by 1 base, the J end by 10 bases, with 11 bases between. The germline CDR1 and CDR2 sequences are SGHVS and FNYEAQ. This CDR3 contains 14 residues. The cDNA was generated through 5'RACE incorporating 10-nucleotide random UMIs. TCRdb ran MiXCR on the 5' RACE reads and lists one entry per CDR3 protein. The repertoire holds tens of thousands of distinct CDR3 sequences, with approximately 2.4% as singletons. The sequenced material came from PBMCs. This TCR derives from a woman in her 30s with multiple sclerosis. V usage is TRBV7-6 and J usage is TRBJ1-6; possible D gene TRBD1, 5 bases. DNA of the CDR3: TGTGCCAGCAGCTTAGGGCAGGGAGGATCACCCCTCCACTTT. Protein sequence: CASSLGQGGSPLHF.